The clone carrying this TCR beta chain was seen just once. Antigen: not known. The sample is drawn from a study of T cell responses to AZD1222 COVID-19 vaccine. Notes on the study in general: Targets within unmutated variant regions were reportedly found for nearly half of spike-specific TCRs. Seropositive AZD1222 recipients at baseline numbered only five or six.

The CDR3 extends over 15 amino acids. Looked up from germline, CDR1 is KGHSH and CDR2 is LQKENI. The V and J ends lost 3 bases and 5 bases respectively, with 14 bases between them. The repertoire was sequenced with immunoSEQ multiplex PCR; TCRdb's copy has only in-frame clones and lacks some. Of 95,000 to 150,000 clones in the sample, approximately 88% were seen once. This specimen was peripheral blood, taken on day 0 of AZD1222 vaccination. The sequence was collected from an adult in good health. This chain joins TRBV18 and TRBJ1-5, with a possible D match to TRBD1 (6 bases). The CDR3, as DNA: TGTGCCAGCTCACCCCTGAGGGGGGGGGATCAGCCCCAGCATTTT. This gives the protein CASSPLRGGDQPQHF.